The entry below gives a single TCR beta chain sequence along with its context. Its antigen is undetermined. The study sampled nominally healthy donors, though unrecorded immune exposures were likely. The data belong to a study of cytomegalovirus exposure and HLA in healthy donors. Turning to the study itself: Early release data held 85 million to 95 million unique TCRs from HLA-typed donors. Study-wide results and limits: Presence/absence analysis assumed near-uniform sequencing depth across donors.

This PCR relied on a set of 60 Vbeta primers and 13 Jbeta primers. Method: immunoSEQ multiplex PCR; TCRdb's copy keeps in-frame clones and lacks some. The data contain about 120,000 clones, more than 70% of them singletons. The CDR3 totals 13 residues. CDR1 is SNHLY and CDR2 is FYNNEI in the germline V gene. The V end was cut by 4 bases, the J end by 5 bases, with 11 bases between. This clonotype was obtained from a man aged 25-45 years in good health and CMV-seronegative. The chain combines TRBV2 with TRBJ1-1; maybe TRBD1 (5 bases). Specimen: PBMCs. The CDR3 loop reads CASSVGRMTEAFF. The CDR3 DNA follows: TGTGCCAGCAGTGTGGGGCGAATGACTGAAGCTTTCTTT.